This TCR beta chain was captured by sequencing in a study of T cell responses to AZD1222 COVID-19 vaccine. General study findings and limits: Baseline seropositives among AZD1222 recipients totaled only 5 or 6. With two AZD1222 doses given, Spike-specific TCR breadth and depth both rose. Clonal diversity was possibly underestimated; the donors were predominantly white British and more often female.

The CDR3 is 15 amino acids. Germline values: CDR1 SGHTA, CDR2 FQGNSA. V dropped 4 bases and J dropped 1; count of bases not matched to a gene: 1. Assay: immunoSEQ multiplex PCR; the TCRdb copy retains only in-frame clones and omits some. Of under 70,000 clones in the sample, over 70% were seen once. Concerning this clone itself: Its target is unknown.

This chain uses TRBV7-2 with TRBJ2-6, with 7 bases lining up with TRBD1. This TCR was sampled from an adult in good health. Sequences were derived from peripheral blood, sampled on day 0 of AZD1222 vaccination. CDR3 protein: CASSSTGSGANVLTF. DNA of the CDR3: TGTGCCAGCAGCTCGACAGGGTCTGGGGCCAACGTCCTGACTTTC.